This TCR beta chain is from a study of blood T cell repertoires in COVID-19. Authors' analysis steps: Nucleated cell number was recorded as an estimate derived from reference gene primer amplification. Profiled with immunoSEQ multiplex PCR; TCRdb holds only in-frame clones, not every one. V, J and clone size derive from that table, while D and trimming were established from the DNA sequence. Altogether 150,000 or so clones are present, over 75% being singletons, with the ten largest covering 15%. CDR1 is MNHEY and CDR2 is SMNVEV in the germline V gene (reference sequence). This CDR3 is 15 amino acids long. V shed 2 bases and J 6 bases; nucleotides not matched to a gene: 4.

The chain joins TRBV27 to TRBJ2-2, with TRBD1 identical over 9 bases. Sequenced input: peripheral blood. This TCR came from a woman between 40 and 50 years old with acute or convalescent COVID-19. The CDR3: CASSLGGTGSGELFF. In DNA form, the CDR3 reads TGTGCCAGCAGTTTAGGGGGGACAGGGTCCGGGGAGCTGTTTTTT.